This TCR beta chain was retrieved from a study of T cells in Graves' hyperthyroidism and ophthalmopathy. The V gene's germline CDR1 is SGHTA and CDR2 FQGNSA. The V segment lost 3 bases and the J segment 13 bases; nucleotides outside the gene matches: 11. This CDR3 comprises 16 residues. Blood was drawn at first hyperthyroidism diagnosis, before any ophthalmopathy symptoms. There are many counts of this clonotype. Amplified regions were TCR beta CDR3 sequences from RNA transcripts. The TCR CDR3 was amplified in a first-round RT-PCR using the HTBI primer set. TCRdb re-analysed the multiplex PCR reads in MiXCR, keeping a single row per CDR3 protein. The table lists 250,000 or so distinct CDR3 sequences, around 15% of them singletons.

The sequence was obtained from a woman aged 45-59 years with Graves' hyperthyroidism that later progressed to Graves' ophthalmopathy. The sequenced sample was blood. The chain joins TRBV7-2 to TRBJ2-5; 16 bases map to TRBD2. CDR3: CASSLEGGTSGRVRYF. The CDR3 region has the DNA TGTGCCAGCAGCTTGGAAGGCGGGACTAGCGGGAGGGTAAGGTACTTC.